These 28 T cell receptor beta chains were all obtained from the same sample, sequenced in a study of OX40 agonist ivuxolimab in advanced cancers. TCRdb's table, derived via immunoSEQ multiplex PCR, lists solely in-frame clones and lacks some. Among fewer than 80,000 clones listed, roughly 89% were seen once. Specimen: CD4+ or CD8+ T cells sorted from blood, collected in a trial of the OX40 agonist ivuxolimab. Receptors were obtained from an adult with an advanced solid tumor such as melanoma, head and neck, liver or kidney cancer.

The V and J genes are TRBV2 and TRBJ2-3, with TRBD2 matching over 7 bases. V was clipped by 7 bases and J by 1 base; unmatched bases: 8. The CDR3 contains 15 residues. CDR1 and CDR2 from the germline V gene are SNHLY and FYNNEI. The DNA for the CDR3 is TGTGCCAGCAAGGAGAAGCGGGGTCGCACAGATACGCAGTATTTT. It translates to CASKEKRGRTDTQYF. Supplemented by reference TRBV2 and TRBJ2-3, the full variable domain reads EPEVTQTPSHQVTQMGQEVILRCVPISNHLYFYWYRQILGQKVEFLVSFYNNEISEKSEIFDDQFSVERPDGSNFTLKIRSTKLEDSAMYFCASKEKRGRTDTQYFGPGTRLTVL.

The J gene is TRBJ2-5, the V gene TRBV15, with D possibly TRBD2 on 5 matching bases. This CDR3 contains 15 residues. V was trimmed by 0 bases and J by 5 bases, leaving 13 bases between them. Germline V gene lookup returns CDR1 LNHNV and CDR2 YYDKDF (reference sequence). The CDR3 nucleotides read TGTGCCACCAGCAGAGATGGACTGCGCGGGGAGACCCAGTACTTC. Amino acids: CATSRDGLRGETQYF. Variable domain in full (rest from reference TRBV15 and TRBJ2-5): DAMVIQNPRYQVTQFGKPVTLSCSQTLNHNVMYWYQQKSSQAPKLLFHYYDKDFNNEADTPDNFQSRRPNTSFCFLDIRSPGLGDTAMYLCATSRDGLRGETQYFGPGTRLLVL.

The chain couples TRBV7-9 to TRBJ2-5, with D unresolved. The CDR3 has 15 amino acids. From germline, CDR1 is SEHNR and CDR2 FQNEAQ (reference sequence). V gave up 0 bases and J gave up 1 base, with 9 bases separating them. CDR3 coding DNA: TGTGCCAGCAGCTTAGCCCCAGTAATCCAAGAGACCCAGTACTTC. Its protein is CASSLAPVIQETQYF.

V usage is TRBV5-5 and J usage is TRBJ1-1, with D unclear. V lost 5 bases to trimming and J lost 2 bases, with 16 bases between them. The CDR3 is 15 residues long. Germline V gene data show CDR1 as SGHKS and CDR2 as YYEKEE (reference sequence). CDR3 loop: CASSFGRTPNTEAFF. The CDR3 DNA sequence: TGTGCCAGCAGTTTCGGCAGGACCCCTAACACTGAAGCTTTCTTT.

The V call is TRBV2, the J call TRBJ1-5; no clear D gene. V gave up 4 bases and J gave up 0 bases, with 10 bases separating them. CDR3 size: 15 residues. Germline CDR1 and CDR2: SNHLY and FYNNEI. This chain's CDR3 is CASSVFGDSNQPQHF. Written as DNA, the CDR3 is TGTGCCAGCAGTGTTTTTGGGGATAGCAATCAGCCCCAGCATTTT.

This chain uses TRBV11-1 with TRBJ2-1; 7 bases match TRBD1. Looked up from germline, CDR1 is SGHAT and CDR2 is FQDESV (reference sequence). This CDR3 has 14 residues. V lost 5 bases to trimming and J lost 4 bases; unmatched junction nucleotides: 5. In DNA form, the CDR3 reads TGTGCCAGCAGCAAACGGGACAGTTACAATGAGCAGTTCTTC. This sequence encodes CASSKRDSYNEQFF.

CDR3 amino acids: CASSPPGLHLNEQFF. The CDR3 DNA is TGTGCCAGCAGCCCTCCGGGACTACACCTCAATGAGCAGTTCTTC. This rearrangement joins TRBV28 to TRBJ2-1; TRBD2 matches at 7 bases. Losses at the gene ends were 6 bases for V and 6 bases for J; bases not matched to a gene: 11. Germline assignment: CDR1 MDHEN and CDR2 SYDVKM. The CDR3 extends over 15 amino acids. Based on the CDR3 plus reference TRBV28 and TRBJ2-1, the full variable domain is DVKVTQSSRYLVKRTGEKVFLECVQDMDHENMFWYRQDPGLGLRLIYFSYDVKMKEKGDIPEGYSVSREKKERFSLILESASTNQTSMYLCASSPPGLHLNEQFFGPGTRLTVL.

The genes are TRBV9 and TRBJ1-1; no clear D. Per the germline V gene, CDR1 is SGDLS and CDR2 is YYNGEE. The CDR3 is made up of 13 amino acids. V was trimmed by 2 bases and J by 0 bases, leaving 5 bases between them. In nucleotides, the CDR3 is TGTGCCAGCAGCGTTGAGATGAACACTGAAGCTTTCTTT. It encodes CASSVEMNTEAFF.

V gene TRBV2 combines with J gene TRBJ2-3; D call uncertain. The CDR3 totals 10 residues. Germline V gene sequence: CDR1 SNHLY, CDR2 FYNNEI. Trimming removed 1 base at V and 7 bases at J, with 0 bases between. The CDR3 protein is CASSEDTQYF. The CDR3 DNA follows: TGTGCCAGCAGTGAAGATACGCAGTATTTT. Together with reference TRBV2 and TRBJ2-3, the CDR3 gives the full variable domain: EPEVTQTPSHQVTQMGQEVILRCVPISNHLYFYWYRQILGQKVEFLVSFYNNEISEKSEIFDDQFSVERPDGSNFTLKIRSTKLEDSAMYFCASSEDTQYFGPGTRLTVL.

The chain carries TRBV11-2 and TRBJ1-5; D is uncertain. The V end lost 5 bases, the J end lost 4 bases, and 12 bases lay between the germline ends. CDR1 SGHAT and CDR2 FQNNGV come from the germline V gene. The CDR3 totals 14 residues. The CDR3 sequence: CASSPPGHNQPQHF. Here the CDR3 DNA reads TGTGCCAGCAGCCCCCCAGGTCATAATCAGCCCCAGCATTTT.

This CDR3 reads CASSLAAGLSYEQYF. The CDR3 region has the DNA TGCGCCAGCAGCTTGGCCGCGGGGCTCTCCTACGAGCAGTACTTC. The V and J genes are TRBV5-1 and TRBJ2-7; possibly TRBD2 for D (6 bases). V lost 0 bases and J 0 bases, leaving 10 bases between the germline ends. Per the germline V gene, CDR1 is SGHRS and CDR2 is YFSETQ. CDR3 length: 15 amino acids.

This clone came up once. The V and J genes are TRBV19 and TRBJ1-2; 8 bases align to TRBD1. CDR1 and CDR2 (germline): LNHDA, SQIVND (reference sequence). The CDR3 has 16 amino acids. V shed 4 bases, J shed 6 bases, and the junction held 13 bases outside the gene matches. CDR3 amino acids: CASSTGQGGTLNGYTF. Written as DNA, the CDR3 is TGTGCCAGTAGTACCGGACAGGGAGGGACACTTAATGGCTACACCTTC.

Remarks on this clone: Other DNA variants within this sample encode the same CDR3. This chain joins TRBV5-1 and TRBJ2-7; D is unclear. With 4 bases removed from V and 4 bases from J, the gap between germline ends came to 9 bases. There are 12 residues in the CDR3. Germline lookup yields CDR1 SGHRS and CDR2 YFSETQ. The CDR3 reads CASSLEGYEQYF. The CDR3, as DNA: TGCGCCAGCAGCCTGGAAGGGTACGAGCAGTACTTC. The full variable domain, its missing parts supplied by reference TRBV5-1 and TRBJ2-7, is KAGVTQTPRYLIKTRGQQVTLSCSPISGHRSVSWYQQTPGQGLQFLFEYFSETQRNKGNFPGRFSGRQFSNSRSEMNVSTLELGDSALYLCASSLEGYEQYFGPGTRLTVT.

The chain has TRBV7-3 and TRBJ1-2; D gene ambiguous. The germline V gene encodes CDR1 SGHTA and CDR2 FQGTGA. The CDR3 length is 9 residues. Trimming removed 9 bases from V and 11 bases from J, with 10 bases in between. The CDR3: CARVLRYTF. CDR3 bases: TGTGCCAGGGTCCTAAGATACACCTTC.

The chain is built from TRBV2 and TRBJ2-5, with D tentatively TRBD2 (7 bases). Germline loops: CDR1 SNHLY, CDR2 FYNNEI. This CDR3 is built from 14 residues. The V and J ends lost 6 bases and 1 base respectively, with 12 bases between them. The CDR3 loop is CASRVRGAQETQYF. Here the CDR3 DNA reads TGTGCCAGCAGGGTCCGGGGGGCCCAAGAGACCCAGTACTTC.

This clone is a singleton in its sample. This chain links TRBV5-1 with TRBJ2-3; TRBD2 aligns across 8 bases. The CDR3 spans 17 residues. V dropped 7 bases and J dropped 6; count of bases not matched to a gene: 19. Germline V gene lookup returns CDR1 SGHRS and CDR2 YFSETQ. CDR3 nucleotides: TGCGCCAGCCGAAAAAAGAGAGCGGGAGTAGGCCCGGATACGCAGTATTTT. It encodes CASRKKRAGVGPDTQYF. The whole variable domain, filled in from reference TRBV5-1 and TRBJ2-3, reads KAGVTQTPRYLIKTRGQQVTLSCSPISGHRSVSWYQQTPGQGLQFLFEYFSETQRNKGNFPGRFSGRQFSNSRSEMNVSTLELGDSALYLCASRKKRAGVGPDTQYFGPGTRLTVL.

This clone was counted only a few times. The rearrangement uses TRBV27 and TRBJ2-7, with no clear D. This CDR3 is 13 amino acids long. Germline-derived CDR1 and CDR2 are MNHEY and SMNVEV (reference sequence). The germline V and J ends were trimmed by 5 bases and 7 bases, with 15 bases remaining between them. CDR3: CASSLSHGREQYF. DNA of the CDR3: TGTGCCAGCAGTCTTTCTCATGGTCGAGAGCAGTACTTC.

The chain is built from TRBV11-3 and TRBJ2-7; possible D gene TRBD2, 6 bases. Trimming pared 2 bases from V and 3 bases from J, leaving 8 bases between. Germline CDR1 is SGHNT and CDR2 is YENEEA. The CDR3 spans 13 residues. This CDR3 reads CASSLFGSYEQYF. The CDR3 nucleotides read TGTGCCAGCAGCTTATTCGGGAGCTACGAGCAGTACTTC.

V and J are TRBV21-1 and TRBJ2-3; no DNA check was done on the table's D call, TRBD1. TRBV21-1 is reported as a pseudogene. The length of the CDR3 is 16 residues. The CDR3 region has the DNA TGTGCCAGCAGCAAAAGAGGACAGGGGGCAGTGGGTACGCAGTATTTT. As protein: CASSKRGQGAVGTQYF.

The chain carries TRBV18 and TRBJ2-4; tentatively, D is TRBD1 (5 bases). Germline V gene data show CDR1 as KGHSH and CDR2 as LQKENI. The V end was cut by 4 bases, the J end by 2 bases, with 9 bases between. The CDR3 has 14 residues. CDR3 DNA: TGTGCCAGCTCACTTCAGGGATCCAAAAACATTCAGTACTTC. It translates to CASSLQGSKNIQYF.

This rearrangement joins TRBV19 to TRBJ2-7; D is possibly TRBD2 (5 bases). V lost 4 bases to trimming and J lost 6 bases, with 13 bases between them. The CDR3 covers 13 residues. Germline V gene lookup returns CDR1 LNHDA and CDR2 SQIVND (reference sequence). In nucleotides, the CDR3 is TGTGCCAGTAGTACCCCTGGACTGGGCGAGCAGTACTTC. It yields the protein CASSTPGLGEQYF.

The V gene is TRBV6-5, the J gene TRBJ1-3; D ambiguous. Germline V gives CDR1 MNHEY, CDR2 SVGAGI. CDR3 length equals 16 residues. V was cut by 0 bases and J by 0 bases, with 9 bases left in between. The CDR3 region is CASSYSQLSSGNTIYF. CDR3 in DNA: TGTGCCAGCAGTTACTCGCAGCTGAGCTCTGGAAACACCATATATTTT.

This chain uses TRBV2 with TRBJ2-3, with 7 bases matching TRBD2. The ends lost 6 bases at V and 0 bases at J; junction bases unmatched: 3. CDR1 is SNHLY and CDR2 is FYNNEI in the germline V gene. CDR3 length: 14 amino acids. The CDR3 reads CASRVGLSTDTQYF. CDR3 nucleotides: TGTGCCAGCAGGGTGGGACTAAGCACAGATACGCAGTATTTT.

This clone was seen a single time. The chain joins TRBV6-6 to TRBJ2-5; TRBD2 matches 8 bases. Germline lookup yields CDR1 MNHNY and CDR2 SVGAGI (reference sequence). The V segment lost 10 bases and the J segment 5 bases; nucleotides outside the gene matches: 12. The CDR3 has 14 residues. The chain's CDR3 is CAISAAGVLETQYF. The DNA for the CDR3 is TGTGCCATTTCGGCAGCGGGAGTCCTGGAGACCCAGTACTTC.

CDR3 bases: TGTGCCAGCAGTGAAACAGGGAAGGGAAACATTCAGTACTTC. This encodes CASSETGKGNIQYF. The rearrangement links TRBV28 to TRBJ2-4; D is possibly TRBD1 (6 bases). The V gene's germline CDR1 is MDHEN and CDR2 SYDVKM. Trimming stripped 5 bases from V and 6 bases from J, with 14 bases between. The CDR3 is 14 residues long.

The chain is built from TRBV28 and TRBJ2-1, with 9 bases aligning to TRBD2. After removal of 2 bases from V and 9 bases from J, the junction contained 8 bases not matched to a gene. Germline CDR1 reads MDHEN; CDR2 reads SYDVKM. The CDR3 loop spans 15 amino acids. The DNA of the CDR3 is TGTGCCAGCAGTTTAATGGCTAGCGGGATTGGTGAGCAGTTCTTC. Its translation is CASSLMASGIGEQFF.

The rearrangement uses TRBV11-2 and TRBJ2-5, with TRBD2 matching over 9 bases. The CDR3 extends over 13 amino acids. V lost 9 bases and J lost 7; bases outside the gene matches: 9. The germline V gene has CDR1 SGHAT and CDR2 FQNNGV. CDR3 in amino acids: CASVAGEVGTQYF. The CDR3 bases are TGTGCCAGTGTAGCGGGAGAGGTCGGGACCCAGTACTTC. Full variable domain (rest looked up from reference TRBV11-2 and TRBJ2-5): EAGVAQSPRYKIIEKRQSVAFWCNPISGHATLYWYQQILGQGPKLLIQFQNNGVVDDSQLPKDRFSAERLKGVDSTLKIQPAKLEDSAVYLCASVAGEVGTQYFGPGTRLLVL.

This chain links TRBV30 with TRBJ2-2, with D perhaps matching TRBD1 or TRBD2 (5 bases each). Trimming took 3 bases from V and 5 from J, leaving 16 bases between them. The CDR3 totals 15 residues. CDR1 GTSNPN and CDR2 SVGIG come from the germline V gene (reference sequence). The CDR3 region has the DNA TGTGCCTGGAGCCGGGGCGCGGGTTGGACCGGGGAGCTGTTTTTT. Protein: CAWSRGAGWTGELFF.